One sample yielded the 16 T cell receptor beta chains listed below, sequenced in a study of T cells after yellow fever vaccination. TCRdb re-derived calls from the 5' RACE reads in MiXCR, one entry per CDR3 protein. The sample carries 450,000 to 550,000 distinct CDR3 sequences, roughly a fifth recorded once. Material: PBMCs, obtained about 20 days after the first yellow fever vaccination. All receptors come from a man aged 18 to 30 who received the YFV17D yellow fever vaccine.

This clonotype showed up just a few times. The CDR3 DNA reads TGTGCCAGCAGTTACTCAGGGCTAGGAGAGACCCAGTACTTC. Amino acids: CASSYSGLGETQYF. V gene TRBV6-5 combines with J gene TRBJ2-5; D gene unclear. Trimming cost V 0 bases and J 4 bases, with 9 bases left between them. The V gene's germline CDR1 is MNHEY and CDR2 SVGAGI. CDR3 length equals 14 residues.

The chain links TRBV5-4 to TRBJ1-4; D remains ambiguous. V dropped 0 bases and J dropped 5 bases, with 2 bases sitting between them. The CDR3 totals 12 residues. The germline gives CDR1 SGHNT, CDR2 YYREEE (reference sequence). The DNA of the CDR3 is TGTGCCAGCAGCTTGGCCAATGAAAAACTGTTTTTT. It translates to CASSLANEKLFF.

This clonotype has at least ten counts. This chain connects TRBV7-2 to TRBJ1-6; 10 positions match TRBD1. Germline-derived CDR1 and CDR2 are SGHTA and FQGNSA. This CDR3 comprises 14 residues. With V trimmed by 6 bases and J by 10 bases, 6 bases remained unmatched. Here the CDR3 reads CASRPGTGESPLHF. CDR3 sequence (DNA): TGTGCCAGCAGGCCCGGGACAGGGGAATCACCCCTCCACTTT.

The genes are TRBV6-2 or TRBV6-3 and TRBJ2-7; D might be TRBD1 (5 bases). This CDR3 region has 14 residues. The germline V gene encodes CDR1 MNHEY and CDR2 SVGEGT. Trimming took off 5 bases at V and 4 bases at J, with 15 bases between the two ends. The CDR3 DNA follows: TGTGCCAGCAGTCCTCTCGAACAGGATTACGAGCAGTACGTC. This sequence encodes CASSPLEQDYEQYV.

The gene calls are TRBV5-6 and TRBJ2-5; 8 bases agree with TRBD1. The germline CDR1 and CDR2 sequences are SGHDT and YYEEEE. The CDR3 consists of 16 residues. With V trimmed by 6 bases and J by 1 base, 11 bases remained unmatched. The CDR3 loop is CASTPRVGTGQETQYF. In DNA, the CDR3 is TGTGCCAGCACCCCTAGGGTTGGGACAGGCCAAGAGACCCAGTACTTC.

Points on this clonotype: Since a much larger clone is just one base distant, this may be a read error. The V call is TRBV12-3 or TRBV12-4, the J call TRBJ1-5; D is ambiguous. V lost 4 bases to trimming and J lost 3 bases, with 4 bases between them. This CDR3 is 12 amino acids long. The DNA of the CDR3 is TGTGCCAGCAGTTGGGTCAATCAGCCCCAGCATTTT. Its translation: CASSWVNQPQHF.

The CDR3 DNA is TGTGCCAGCAGCTTAGAGGGACAGGGGGCGTATGAGACCCAGTACTTC. Its protein product is CASSLEGQGAYETQYF. The J gene is TRBJ2-5, the V gene TRBV7-2; 12 bases are a match to TRBD1. The CDR3 totals 16 residues. J was trimmed by 5 bases and V by 1 base; bases with no gene match: 5. Germline CDR1 SGHTA, CDR2 FQGNSA.

This clonotype showed up just a few times. The chain carries TRBV5-1 and TRBJ2-3; maybe TRBD1 (6 bases). Germline V gene lookup returns CDR1 SGHRS and CDR2 YFSETQ. The CDR3 contains 15 residues. Trimming took 1 base from V and 2 from J, leaving 11 bases between them. The CDR3 loop is CASSLITGYTDTQYF. Here the CDR3 DNA reads TGCGCCAGCAGCTTGATCACAGGGTACACAGATACGCAGTATTTT.

The chain joins TRBV6-5 to TRBJ1-1; TRBD1 agrees at 8 bases. Germline loops: CDR1 MNHEY, CDR2 SVGAGI. Trimming removed 1 base from V and 1 base from J; junction bases left unmatched: 2. The CDR3 is 15 amino acids. CDR3 loop: CASSYYQGANTEAFF. CDR3 coding DNA: TGTGCCAGCAGTTACTACCAGGGGGCGAACACTGAAGCTTTCTTT.

This clonotype was seen more than once but under ten times. The J gene is TRBJ2-7, the V gene TRBV5-1; no reliable D call. The CDR3 covers 14 residues. Germline assignment: CDR1 SGHRS and CDR2 YFSETQ. V was shortened by 6 bases and J by 0 bases, with 13 bases between the two germline ends. The CDR3 loop is CASTISPSSYEQYF. The CDR3 region has the DNA TGCGCCAGCACTATCTCGCCCAGCTCCTACGAGCAGTACTTC. The full variable domain, rest sourced from reference TRBV5-1 and TRBJ2-7, is KAGVTQTPRYLIKTRGQQVTLSCSPISGHRSVSWYQQTPGQGLQFLFEYFSETQRNKGNFPGRFSGRQFSNSRSEMNVSTLELGDSALYLCASTISPSSYEQYFGPGTRLTVT.

V is TRBV20-1 and J is TRBJ2-7; D is uncertain. Deletions cut 3 bases from V and 4 bases from J, with 16 bases between. The CDR3 runs to 14 residues. CDR1 is DFQATT and CDR2 is SNEGSKA in the germline V gene (reference sequence). The CDR3 spells CSASDPVVRYEQYF. DNA of the CDR3: TGCAGTGCTAGTGACCCGGTGGTGAGGTACGAGCAGTACTTC.

The chain joins TRBV6-2 or TRBV6-3 to TRBJ2-3; TRBD1 aligns across 7 bases. Germline loops: CDR1 MNHEY, CDR2 SVGEGT. V gave up 6 bases and J gave up 1 base; unmatched junction bases: 7. The CDR3 runs 15 residues. The CDR3 loop reads CASRPNDRGTDTQYF. Written as DNA, the CDR3 is TGTGCCAGCAGACCGAACGACAGGGGCACAGATACGCAGTATTTT.

CDR3 region: CASSQGPQLAGTYEQYF. CDR3 DNA sequence: TGTGCCAGCAGCCAAGGACCCCAACTAGCGGGGACGTACGAGCAGTACTTC. The chain employs TRBV4-2 and TRBJ2-7, with TRBD2 identical over 10 bases. This CDR3 comprises 17 residues. The junction had 10 bases not matched to a gene; V was cut back by 1 base and J by 4 bases. Germline CDR1 reads LGHNA; CDR2 reads YNFKEQ.

There are a few counts of this clonotype. The chain combines TRBV7-3 with TRBJ2-1, with TRBD2 as a possible D gene (5 bases). The CDR3 contains 14 residues. V was trimmed by 5 bases and J by 3 bases, leaving 11 bases between them. From germline, CDR1 is SGHTA and CDR2 FQGTGA. CDR3 amino acids: CASSRSGLYNEQFF. DNA for the CDR3: TGTGCCAGCAGCAGGAGCGGTCTCTACAATGAGCAGTTCTTC.

The CDR3 region is CASSAATGTDTQYF. In nucleotides, the CDR3 is TGTGCCAGCAGTGCAGCGACAGGCACAGATACGCAGTATTTT. This chain joins TRBV2 and TRBJ2-3, with a weak D call TRBD1 (5 bases). Trimming stripped 4 bases from V and 1 base from J, with 9 bases between. CDR1 is SNHLY, CDR2 FYNNEI, per germline. CDR3 length: 14 residues. Full variable domain (remainder filled in from reference TRBV2 and TRBJ2-3): EPEVTQTPSHQVTQMGQEVILRCVPISNHLYFYWYRQILGQKVEFLVSFYNNEISEKSEIFDDQFSVERPDGSNFTLKIRSTKLEDSAMYFCASSAATGTDTQYFGPGTRLTVL.

In this sample, this clonotype turned up a few times. The genes are TRBV7-2 and TRBJ2-1; D tentatively reads TRBD1 or TRBD2 (5 bases each). CDR3 size: 14 residues. CDR1 and CDR2 from the germline V gene are SGHTA and FQGNSA. V was clipped by 3 bases and J by 5 bases, with 11 bases between them. This CDR3 is CASSFRDLDNEQFF. The DNA of the CDR3 is TGTGCCAGCAGCTTCCGGGACCTAGACAATGAGCAGTTCTTC.